The TCR beta chain under discussion was sequenced for a study of tumour-infiltrating T cells in Burkitt lymphoma. Across the whole study: Repertoire clonality predicted overall and progression-free survival.

The table lists this clone with a few counts. The junction had 4 bases not matched to a gene; V was cut back by 7 bases and J by 7 bases. The CDR3 is 13 amino acids. Germline V gene lookup returns CDR1 MNHEY and CDR2 SVGAGI. Method: immunoSEQ multiplex PCR; TCRdb's copy keeps in-frame clones and lacks some. Altogether around 6,500 clones are present, roughly a sixth being singletons, with the ten largest covering approximately 3%. This clonotype was obtained from a human donor with diffuse large B-cell lymphoma. The chain employs TRBV6-5 and TRBJ2-6, with TRBD1 matching over 7 bases. Sequences were obtained from tumor tissue. CDR3: CASNRQGANVLTF. The CDR3 bases are TGTGCCAGCAACCGACAGGGAGCCAACGTCCTGACTTTC.